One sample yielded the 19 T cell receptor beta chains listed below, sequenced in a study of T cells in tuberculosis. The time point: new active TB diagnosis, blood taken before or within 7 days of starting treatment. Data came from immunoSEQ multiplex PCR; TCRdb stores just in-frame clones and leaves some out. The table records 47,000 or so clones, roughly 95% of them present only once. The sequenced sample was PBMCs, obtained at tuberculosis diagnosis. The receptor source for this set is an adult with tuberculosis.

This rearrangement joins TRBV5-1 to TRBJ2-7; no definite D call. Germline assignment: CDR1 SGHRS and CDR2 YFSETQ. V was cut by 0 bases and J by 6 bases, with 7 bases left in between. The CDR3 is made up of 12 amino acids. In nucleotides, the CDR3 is TGCGCCAGCAGCTTGGACGGTGGCGAGCAGTACTTC. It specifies CASSLDGGEQYF.

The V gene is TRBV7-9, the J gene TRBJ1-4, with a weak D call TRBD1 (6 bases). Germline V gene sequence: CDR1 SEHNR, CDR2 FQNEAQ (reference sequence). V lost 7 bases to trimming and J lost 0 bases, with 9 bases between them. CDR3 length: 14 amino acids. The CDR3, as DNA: TGTGCCAGCACCCGGACAGCAACTAATGAAAAACTGTTTTTT. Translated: CASTRTATNEKLFF.

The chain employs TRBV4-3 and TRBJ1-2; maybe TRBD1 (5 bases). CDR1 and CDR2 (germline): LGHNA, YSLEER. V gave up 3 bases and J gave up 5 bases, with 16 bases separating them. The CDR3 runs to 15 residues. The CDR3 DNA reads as TGCGCCAGCAGCCATACTGCAGGGACTTTTTATGGCTACACCTTC. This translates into CASSHTAGTFYGYTF.

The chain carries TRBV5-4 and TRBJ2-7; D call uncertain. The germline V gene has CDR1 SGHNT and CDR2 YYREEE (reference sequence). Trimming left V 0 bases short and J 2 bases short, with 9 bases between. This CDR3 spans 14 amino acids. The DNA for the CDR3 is TGTGCCAGCAGCTTGGGGCAGGCTACCTACGAGCAGTACTTC. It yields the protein CASSLGQATYEQYF.

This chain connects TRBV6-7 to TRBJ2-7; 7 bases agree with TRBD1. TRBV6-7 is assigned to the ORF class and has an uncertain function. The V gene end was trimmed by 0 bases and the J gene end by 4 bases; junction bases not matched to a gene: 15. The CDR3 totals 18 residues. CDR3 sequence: CASSYSVMIGTASYEQYF. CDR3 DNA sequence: TGTGCCAGCAGTTACTCGGTAATGATCGGGACAGCTTCTTACGAGCAGTACTTC.

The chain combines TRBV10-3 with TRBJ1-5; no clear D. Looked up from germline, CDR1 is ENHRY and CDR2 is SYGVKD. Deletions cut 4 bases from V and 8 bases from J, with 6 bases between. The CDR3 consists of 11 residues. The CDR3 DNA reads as TGTGCCATCAGTGCTCGGGAGCCCCAGCATTTT. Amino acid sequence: CAISAREPQHF.

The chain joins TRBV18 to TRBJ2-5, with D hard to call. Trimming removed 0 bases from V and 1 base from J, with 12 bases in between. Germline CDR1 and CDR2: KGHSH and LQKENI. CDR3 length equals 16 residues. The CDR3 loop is CASSPPRTAPQETQYF. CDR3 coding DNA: TGTGCCAGCTCACCACCGCGTACAGCACCCCAAGAGACCCAGTACTTC.

CDR3 sequence: CASSLITYNEQFF. The CDR3 DNA is TGCGCCAGCTCCCTAATAACCTACAATGAGCAGTTCTTC. The chain links TRBV4-1 to TRBJ2-1; D gene ambiguous. The V end was cut by 8 bases, the J end by 2 bases, with 10 bases between. This CDR3 has 13 residues. CDR1 MGHRA and CDR2 YSYEKL come from the germline V gene.

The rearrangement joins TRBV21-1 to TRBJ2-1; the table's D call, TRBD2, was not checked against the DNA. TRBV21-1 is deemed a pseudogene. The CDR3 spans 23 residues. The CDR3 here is CASSKAPHSLGLRSGYVLDEQFF. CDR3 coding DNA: TGTGCCAGCAGCAAAGCGCCTCACTCTTTAGGGTTGCGTAGCGGCTACGTGTTGGATGAGCAGTTCTTC.

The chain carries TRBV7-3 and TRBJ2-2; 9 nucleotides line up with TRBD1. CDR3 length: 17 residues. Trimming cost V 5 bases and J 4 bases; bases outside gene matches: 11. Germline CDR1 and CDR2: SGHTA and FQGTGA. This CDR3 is CASSADPGTGFTGELFF. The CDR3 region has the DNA TGTGCCAGCAGCGCCGACCCCGGGACAGGGTTCACCGGGGAGCTGTTTTTT.

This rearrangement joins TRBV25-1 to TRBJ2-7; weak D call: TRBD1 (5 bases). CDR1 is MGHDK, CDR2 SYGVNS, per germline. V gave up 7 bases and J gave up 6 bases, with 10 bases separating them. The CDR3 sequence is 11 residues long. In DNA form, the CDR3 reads TGTGCCAGCAAGGGGCCCCTCGAGCAGTACTTC. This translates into CASKGPLEQYF.

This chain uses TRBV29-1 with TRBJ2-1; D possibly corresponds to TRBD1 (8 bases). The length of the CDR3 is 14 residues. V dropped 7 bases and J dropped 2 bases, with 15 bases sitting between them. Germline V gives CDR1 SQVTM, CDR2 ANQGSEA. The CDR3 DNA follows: TGCAGCGCAACAGGGGGGAGGGCCTACAATGAGCAGTTCTTC. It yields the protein CSATGGRAYNEQFF.

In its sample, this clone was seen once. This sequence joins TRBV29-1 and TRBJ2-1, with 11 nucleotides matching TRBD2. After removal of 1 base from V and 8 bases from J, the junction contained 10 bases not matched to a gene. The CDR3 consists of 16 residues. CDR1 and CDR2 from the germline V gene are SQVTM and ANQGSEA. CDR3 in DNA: TGCAGCGTTGAAGGACTAGCGGGACCTTTTGGCTATGAGCAGTTCTTC. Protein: CSVEGLAGPFGYEQFF.

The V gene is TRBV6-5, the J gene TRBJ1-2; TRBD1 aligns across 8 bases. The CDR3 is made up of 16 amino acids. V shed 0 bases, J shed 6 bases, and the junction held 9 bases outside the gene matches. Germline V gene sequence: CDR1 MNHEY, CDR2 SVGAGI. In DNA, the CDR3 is TGTGCCAGCAGTTACTCGCGGACAGGGAGGTTAGATGGCTACACCTTC. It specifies CASSYSRTGRLDGYTF.

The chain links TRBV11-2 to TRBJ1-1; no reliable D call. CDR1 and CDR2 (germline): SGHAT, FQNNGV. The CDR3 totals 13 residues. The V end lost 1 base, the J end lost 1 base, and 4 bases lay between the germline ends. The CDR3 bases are TGTGCCAGCAGCTTAGCCAGGAACACTGAAGCTTTCTTT. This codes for CASSLARNTEAFF.

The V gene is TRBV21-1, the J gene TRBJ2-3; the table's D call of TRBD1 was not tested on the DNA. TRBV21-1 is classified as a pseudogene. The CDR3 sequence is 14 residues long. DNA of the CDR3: TGTGCCAGCAGCACGAGACAGGGAATAGATACGCAGTATTTT. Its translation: CASSTRQGIDTQYF.

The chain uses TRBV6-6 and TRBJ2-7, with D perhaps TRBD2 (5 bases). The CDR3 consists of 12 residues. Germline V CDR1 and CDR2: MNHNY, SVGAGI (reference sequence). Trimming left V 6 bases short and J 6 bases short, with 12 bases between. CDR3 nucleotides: TGTGCCAGCAGCACGGGGTGGTCCGAGCAGTACTTC. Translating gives CASSTGWSEQYF.

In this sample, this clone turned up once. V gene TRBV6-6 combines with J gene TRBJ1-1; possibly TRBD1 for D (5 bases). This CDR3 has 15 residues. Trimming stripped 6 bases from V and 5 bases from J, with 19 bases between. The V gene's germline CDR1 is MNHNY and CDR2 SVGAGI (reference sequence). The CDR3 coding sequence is TGTGCCAGCAGCCCGTACCCGGCGGGGGGGACTGAAGCTTTCTTT. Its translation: CASSPYPAGGTEAFF.

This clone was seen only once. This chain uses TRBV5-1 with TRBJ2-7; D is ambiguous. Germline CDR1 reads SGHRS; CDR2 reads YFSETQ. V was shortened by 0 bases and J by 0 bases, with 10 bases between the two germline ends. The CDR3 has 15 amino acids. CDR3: CASSLGGSLSYEQYF. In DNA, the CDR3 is TGCGCCAGCAGCTTGGGAGGCTCCCTCTCCTACGAGCAGTACTTC.